This passage covers 27 T cell receptor beta chains from one sample sequenced in a study of T cell responses to AZD1222 COVID-19 vaccine. Method: immunoSEQ multiplex PCR; TCRdb's copy keeps in-frame clones and lacks some. This repertoire shows around 170,000 clones, less than 95% found once; its top ten account for over 1.2%. Source: peripheral blood, taken on day 0 of AZD1222 vaccination. The receptors stem from an adult in good health.

A single count supports this clone. The genes are TRBV3-1 (or the pseudogene TRBV3-2) and TRBJ2-1; TRBD2 agrees at 8 bases. V dropped 2 bases and J dropped 6; count of bases not matched to a gene: 12. The CDR3 has 17 residues. The germline CDR1 and CDR2 sequences are LGHDT and YNNKEL (reference sequence). CDR3 in amino acids: CASSQRQAGGGFNEQFF. The CDR3, as DNA: TGTGCCAGCAGCCAAAGACAGGCGGGGGGCGGATTCAATGAGCAGTTCTTC.

The rearrangement links TRBV4-1 to TRBJ1-3, with 9 bases fitting TRBD1. J gave up 4 bases and V 2 bases, and 6 bases lay outside the gene matches. The CDR3 covers 16 residues. Germline-derived CDR1 and CDR2 are MGHRA and YSYEKL. CDR3 coding DNA: TGCGCCAGCAGCCAACCACAGGGGGCGCGGGGAAACACCATATATTTT. Translation gives CASSQPQGARGNTIYF.

The chain couples TRBV28 to TRBJ1-5; no clear D gene. Trimming removed 1 base at V and 0 bases at J, with 10 bases between. Germline assignment: CDR1 MDHEN and CDR2 SYDVKM. This CDR3 is 16 amino acids long. CDR3 protein: CASSLYLHDSNQPQHF. CDR3 nucleotides: TGTGCCAGCAGTTTATATTTGCACGATAGCAATCAGCCCCAGCATTTT.

The chain combines TRBV5-5 with TRBJ2-3, with D unclear. The CDR3 has 14 residues. Germline CDR1 and CDR2: SGHKS and YYEKEE (reference sequence). The ends were cut back, 1 base at V and 4 bases at J, with 10 bases in the middle. CDR3 bases: TGTGCCAGCAGCTTGATGGTAGAGCCAGATACGCAGTATTTT. Protein: CASSLMVEPDTQYF. The variable domain in full, with the rest retrieved from reference TRBV5-5 and TRBJ2-3, is DAGVTQSPTHLIKTRGQQVTLRCSPISGHKSVSWYQQVLGQGPQFIFQYYEKEERGRGNFPDRFSARQFPNYSSELNVNALLLGDSALYLCASSLMVEPDTQYFGPGTRLTVL.

This chain uses TRBV5-6 with TRBJ2-2; possibly TRBD1 for D (7 bases). V shed 2 bases and J shed 6 bases, with 20 bases lying between them. Germline CDR1 reads SGHDT; CDR2 reads YYEEEE. This CDR3 is built from 17 residues. The CDR3 spells CASSFTRDSGGAGELFF. The CDR3 bases are TGTGCCAGCAGCTTTACCCGGGACAGCGGAGGGGCCGGGGAGCTGTTTTTT. Looking up the rest from reference TRBV5-6 and TRBJ2-2 gives the full variable domain: DAGVTQSPTHLIKTRGQQVTLRCSPKSGHDTVSWYQQALGQGPQFIFQYYEEEERQRGNFPDRFSGHQFPNYSSELNVNALLLGDSALYLCASSFTRDSGGAGELFFGEGSRLTVL.

The count of this clone is one. The chain has TRBV30 and TRBJ2-7; the D call may be TRBD1 or TRBD2 (6 bases each). The CDR3 extends over 13 amino acids. Trimming left V 0 bases short and J 1 base short, with 7 bases between. Looked up from germline, CDR1 is GTSNPN and CDR2 is SVGIG (reference sequence). The CDR3 bases are TGTGCCTGGAGTGTAGGGGGGTCCTACGAGCAGTACTTC. Amino acids: CAWSVGGSYEQYF.

This clone has a handful of counts. This sequence joins TRBV28 and TRBJ1-6; D unclear. CDR1 and CDR2 (germline): MDHEN, SYDVKM. The CDR3 has 12 residues. Trimming pared 6 bases from V and 8 bases from J, leaving 8 bases between. The CDR3 DNA follows: TGTGCCAGCAGCTCGGGCTATTCACCCCTCCACTTT. Residues: CASSSGYSPLHF.

The rearrangement links TRBV11-2 to TRBJ2-1; perhaps TRBD1 as D (5 bases). The CDR3 has 16 residues. Trimming pared 2 bases from V and 4 bases from J, leaving 15 bases between. Looked up from germline, CDR1 is SGHAT and CDR2 is FQNNGV. The chain's CDR3 is CASSLTGQGVYNEQFF. The CDR3, as DNA: TGTGCCAGCAGCTTAACGGGCCAAGGGGTATACAATGAGCAGTTCTTC.

This chain links TRBV29-1 with TRBJ1-4; TRBD1 might be the D (5 bases). This CDR3 has 12 amino acids. Trimming shortened V by 4 bases and J by 7 bases, and 10 bases separated the two germline ends. Germline-derived CDR1 and CDR2 are SQVTM and ANQGSEA. The CDR3 DNA follows: TGCAGCGTTGTAGGGGAAGGTGAAAAACTGTTTTTT. Encoded protein: CSVVGEGEKLFF.

The rearrangement links TRBV11-2 to TRBJ1-2, with 9 bases identical to TRBD1. V shed 5 bases, J shed 7 bases, and the junction held 17 bases outside the gene matches. The CDR3 is made up of 17 amino acids. The germline CDR1 and CDR2 sequences are SGHAT and FQNNGV. The CDR3 region has the DNA TGTGCCAGCAGCAAAAATAATTTGGGACAGGGAGGGGGTGGCTACACCTTC. Encoded protein: CASSKNNLGQGGGGYTF.

This clone has only one observation. CDR3 amino acids: CASTSGGQETQYF. The CDR3 DNA sequence: TGTGCCAGCACGAGCGGGGGGCAGGAGACCCAGTACTTC. The chain couples TRBV28 to TRBJ2-5; 9 bases align to TRBD2. Germline V CDR1 and CDR2: MDHEN, SYDVKM. The V and J ends lost 7 bases and 5 bases, in that order; junction bases with no gene match: 5. The CDR3 has 13 amino acids.

V is TRBV28 and J is TRBJ1-5; D is perhaps TRBD1 (6 bases). Trimming pared 5 bases from V and 8 bases from J, leaving 13 bases between. The germline V gene has CDR1 MDHEN and CDR2 SYDVKM. This CDR3 has 13 amino acids. The CDR3: CASSKQGNKPQHF. The CDR3 coding sequence is TGTGCCAGCAGTAAACAGGGTAATAAGCCCCAGCATTTT.

The chain uses TRBV27 and TRBJ1-6, with D perhaps matching TRBD1 (6 bases). The CDR3 length is 16 residues. The germline V gene encodes CDR1 MNHEY and CDR2 SMNVEV (reference sequence). V shed 3 bases and J shed 7 bases, with 16 bases lying between them. The CDR3 reads CASSLLGGAPNSPLHF. The DNA of the CDR3 is TGTGCCAGCAGTTTGTTGGGGGGGGCCCCGAATTCACCCCTCCACTTT.

Only a few counts were recorded for this clone. V and J are TRBV29-1 and TRBJ2-3; D call uncertain. The germline V gene has CDR1 SQVTM and CDR2 ANQGSEA. V was cut by 1 base and J by 3 bases, with 11 bases left in between. This CDR3 is built from 14 residues. This chain's CDR3 is CSVEVAQVTDTQYF. In DNA, the CDR3 is TGCAGCGTTGAAGTAGCTCAGGTAACAGATACGCAGTATTTT.

The genes are TRBV4-3 and TRBJ2-3; D remains unclear. Germline lookup yields CDR1 LGHNA and CDR2 YSLEER. This CDR3 region has 14 residues. Trimming removed 1 base from V and 1 base from J, with 6 bases in between. Here the CDR3 reads CASSQATGTDTQYF. As DNA, the CDR3 is TGCGCCAGCAGCCAAGCCACCGGCACAGATACGCAGTATTTT.

This rearrangement joins TRBV9 to TRBJ2-3, with 7 positions matching TRBD2. The CDR3 length is 16 residues. V shed 4 bases, J shed 0 bases, and the junction held 8 bases outside the gene matches. Per germline, CDR1 SGDLS and CDR2 YYNGEE. The CDR3: CASSSGGLHSTDTQYF. The CDR3, as DNA: TGTGCCAGCAGCAGTGGGGGACTACACAGCACAGATACGCAGTATTTT.

This clone is a singleton in its sample. The J gene is TRBJ1-2, the V gene TRBV3-1 (or the pseudogene TRBV3-2), with TRBD1 matching over 7 bases. With V trimmed by 4 bases and J by 4 bases, 9 bases remained unmatched. The CDR3 has 15 amino acids. CDR1 and CDR2 (germline): LGHDT, YNNKEL (reference sequence). In nucleotides, the CDR3 is TGTGCCAGCAGCCTAGACAGGGAGGGTATCTATGGCTACACCTTC. Its protein product is CASSLDREGIYGYTF.

The gene calls are TRBV7-2 and TRBJ1-6; D not certain. Germline V gene data show CDR1 as SGHTA and CDR2 as FQGNSA. The CDR3 has 13 amino acids. Trimming took 5 bases from V and 6 from J, leaving 8 bases between them. For the CDR3, the DNA is TGTGCCAGCAGCAGTTATCTTAATTCACCCCTCCACTTT. Translation: CASSSYLNSPLHF.

Of note for this clone: The junction does not match germline at one end; this may be a read error. The CDR3 is CASSPRAETVNNEQFF. As DNA, the CDR3 is TGTGCTAGCAGCCCCCGGGCTGAAACGGTGAACAATGAGCAGTTCTTC. This chain links TRBV7-7 with TRBJ2-1; the D is unclear. This CDR3 comprises 16 residues. Germline lookup yields CDR1 SSHAT and CDR2 FNYEAQ (reference sequence).

This chain joins TRBV18 and TRBJ2-3, with TRBD2 as a possible D gene (6 bases). The length of the CDR3 is 19 residues. From germline, CDR1 is KGHSH and CDR2 LQKENI. The V gene lost 2 bases and the J gene lost 2 bases, with 23 bases spanning the gap. CDR3 residues: CASSPSLGGAVSYTDTQYF. The CDR3 DNA reads TGTGCCAGCTCACCATCCCTAGGAGGGGCCGTATCGTACACAGATACGCAGTATTTT.

The rearrangement joins TRBV7-2 to TRBJ2-6; no reliable D call. The CDR3 covers 13 residues. V was pared by 3 bases and J by 0 bases, with 0 bases between. Germline lookup yields CDR1 SGHTA and CDR2 FQGNSA. CDR3 sequence: CASSFSGANVLTF. CDR3 DNA sequence: TGTGCCAGCAGCTTCTCTGGGGCCAACGTCCTGACTTTC.

The chain employs TRBV6-2 or TRBV6-3 and TRBJ1-1, with D unclear. Germline V gene data show CDR1 as MNHEY and CDR2 as SVGEGT. Trimming pared 2 bases from V and 5 bases from J, leaving 12 bases between. The CDR3 loop spans 14 amino acids. The CDR3 is CASSYEARRTEAFF. CDR3 DNA: TGTGCCAGCAGTTACGAAGCTAGAAGGACTGAAGCTTTCTTT.

This chain uses TRBV9 with TRBJ1-5; D not resolved. Germline CDR1 reads SGDLS; CDR2 reads YYNGEE. CDR3 size: 13 residues. The germline V and J ends were trimmed by 7 bases and 1 base, with 9 bases remaining between them. CDR3 sequence (DNA): TGTGCCAGCGCCGGGAACAGCAATCAGCCCCAGCATTTT. Protein: CASAGNSNQPQHF.

This clone is a singleton in its sample. The chain employs TRBV18 and TRBJ2-3; 9 bases are a match to TRBD2. V lost 3 bases to trimming and J lost 5 bases; unmatched junction nucleotides: 9. The CDR3 consists of 16 residues. The germline V gene encodes CDR1 KGHSH and CDR2 LQKENI. CDR3 DNA sequence: TGTGCCAGCTCACCGGGTCCTAGCGGGGATATAGATACGCAGTATTTT. The encoded protein is CASSPGPSGDIDTQYF.

The chain joins TRBV28 to TRBJ2-1; no reliable D call. In germline, CDR1 is MDHEN, CDR2 SYDVKM. Between the trimmed V and J ends, which lost 3 bases and 7 bases, there was a span of 10 bases. This CDR3 region has 13 residues. CDR3 nucleotide sequence: TGTGCCAGCAGTTTGGACGTTATGAATGAGCAGTTCTTC. Its protein product is CASSLDVMNEQFF.

V and J are TRBV27 and TRBJ1-5; D may be TRBD1 (5 bases). CDR3 length: 13 residues. CDR1 is MNHEY, CDR2 SMNVEV, per germline (reference sequence). V lost 8 bases to trimming and J lost 7 bases, with 15 bases between them. The CDR3 loop is CASGPDRRQPQHF. DNA for the CDR3: TGTGCCAGCGGACCCGACAGACGGCAGCCCCAGCATTTT.

On this clone: The same CDR3 arises from other DNA sequences in this sample as well. The rearrangement links TRBV6-5 to TRBJ2-2; perhaps D is TRBD1 or TRBD2 (6 bases each). CDR1 is MNHEY, CDR2 SVGAGI, per germline. This CDR3 contains 16 residues. V lost 0 bases and J 2 bases, leaving 10 bases between the germline ends. CDR3 DNA sequence: TGTGCCAGCAGTTACTCGGGGGGCGGTAACACCGGGGAGCTGTTTTTT. Translation gives CASSYSGGGNTGELFF.